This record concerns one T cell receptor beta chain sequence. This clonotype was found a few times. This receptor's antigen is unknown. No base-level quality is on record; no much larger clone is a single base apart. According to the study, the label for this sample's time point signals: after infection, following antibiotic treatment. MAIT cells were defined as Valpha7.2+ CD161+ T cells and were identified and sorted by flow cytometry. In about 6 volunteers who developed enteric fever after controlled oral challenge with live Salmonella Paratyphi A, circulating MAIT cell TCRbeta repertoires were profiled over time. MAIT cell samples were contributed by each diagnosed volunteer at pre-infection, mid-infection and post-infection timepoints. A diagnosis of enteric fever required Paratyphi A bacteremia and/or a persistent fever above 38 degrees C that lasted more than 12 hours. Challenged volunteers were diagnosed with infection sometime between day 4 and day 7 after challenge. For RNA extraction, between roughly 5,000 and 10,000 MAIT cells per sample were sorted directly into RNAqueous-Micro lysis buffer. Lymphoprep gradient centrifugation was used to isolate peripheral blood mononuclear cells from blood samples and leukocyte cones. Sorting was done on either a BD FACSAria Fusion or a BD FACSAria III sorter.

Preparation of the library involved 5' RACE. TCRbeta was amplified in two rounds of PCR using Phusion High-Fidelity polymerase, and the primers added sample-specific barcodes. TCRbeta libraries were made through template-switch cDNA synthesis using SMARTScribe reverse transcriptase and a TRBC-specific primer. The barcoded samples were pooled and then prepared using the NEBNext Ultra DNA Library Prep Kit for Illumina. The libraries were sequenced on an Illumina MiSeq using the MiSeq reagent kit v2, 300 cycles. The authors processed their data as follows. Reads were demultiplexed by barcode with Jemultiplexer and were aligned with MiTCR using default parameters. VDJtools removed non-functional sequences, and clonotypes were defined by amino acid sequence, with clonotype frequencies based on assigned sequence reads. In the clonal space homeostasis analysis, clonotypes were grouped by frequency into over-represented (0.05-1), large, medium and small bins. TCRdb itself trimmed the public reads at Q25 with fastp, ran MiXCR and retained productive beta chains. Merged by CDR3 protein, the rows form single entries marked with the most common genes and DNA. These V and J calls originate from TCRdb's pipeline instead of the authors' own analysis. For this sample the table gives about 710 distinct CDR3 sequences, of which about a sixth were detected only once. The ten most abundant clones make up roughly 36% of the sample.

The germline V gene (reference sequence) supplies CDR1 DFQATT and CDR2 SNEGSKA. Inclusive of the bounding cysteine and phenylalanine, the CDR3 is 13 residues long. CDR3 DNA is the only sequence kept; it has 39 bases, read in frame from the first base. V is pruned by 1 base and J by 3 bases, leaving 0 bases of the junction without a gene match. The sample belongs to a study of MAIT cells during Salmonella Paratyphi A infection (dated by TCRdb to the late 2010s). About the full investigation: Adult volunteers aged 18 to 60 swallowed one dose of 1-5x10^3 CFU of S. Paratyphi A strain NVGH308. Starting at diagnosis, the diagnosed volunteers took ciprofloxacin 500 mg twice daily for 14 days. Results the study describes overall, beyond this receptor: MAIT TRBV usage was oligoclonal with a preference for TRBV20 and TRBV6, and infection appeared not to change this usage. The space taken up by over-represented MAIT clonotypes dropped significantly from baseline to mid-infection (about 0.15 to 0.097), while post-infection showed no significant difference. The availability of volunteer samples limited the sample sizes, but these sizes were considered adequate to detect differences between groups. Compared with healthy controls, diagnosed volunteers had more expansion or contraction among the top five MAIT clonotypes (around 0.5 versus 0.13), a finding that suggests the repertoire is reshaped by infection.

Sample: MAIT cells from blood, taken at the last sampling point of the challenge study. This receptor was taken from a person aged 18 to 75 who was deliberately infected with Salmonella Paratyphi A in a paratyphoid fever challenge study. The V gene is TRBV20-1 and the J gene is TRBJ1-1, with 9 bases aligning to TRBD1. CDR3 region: CSARGTGDTEAFF. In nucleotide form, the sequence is TGCAGTGCTAGAGGGACAGGGGACACTGAAGCTTTCTTT.